The 15 T cell receptor beta chains reported below all come from one sample, sequenced in a study of T cell changes during pregnancy in multiple sclerosis. Assay: immunoSEQ multiplex PCR; the TCRdb copy retains only in-frame clones and omits some. The table lists tens of thousands of clones, 80% to 90% of them singletons. Material: CD4+ T cells from peripheral blood mononuclear cells, obtained in the second trimester of pregnancy. The source is a female donor with multiple sclerosis, enrolled in a pregnancy study.

The chain joins TRBV7-9 to TRBJ2-1; 7 bases line up with TRBD2. V lost 3 bases to trimming and J lost 5 bases; unmatched junction nucleotides: 4. This CDR3 region has 14 residues. Germline CDR1 SEHNR, CDR2 FQNEAQ (reference sequence). In nucleotides, the CDR3 is TGTGCCAGCAGCTTCTCCGGGACTAACAATGAGCAGTTCTTC. Amino acid sequence: CASSFSGTNNEQFF.

On this clone: Other DNA sequences in the sample encode the same CDR3. This chain links TRBV29-1 with TRBJ1-2; no clear D. Germline lookup yields CDR1 SQVTM and CDR2 ANQGSEA. Between the trimmed V and J ends, which lost 4 bases and 2 bases, there was a span of 8 bases. The CDR3 runs 12 residues. The chain's CDR3 is CSVGASNYGYTF. CDR3 bases: TGCAGCGTTGGGGCCAGCAACTATGGCTACACCTTC.

V usage is TRBV7-9 and J usage is TRBJ1-4; 7 bases line up with TRBD1. The germline V gene has CDR1 SEHNR and CDR2 FQNEAQ (reference sequence). Losses at the gene ends were 4 bases for V and 7 bases for J; bases not matched to a gene: 6. This CDR3 is 14 amino acids long. The CDR3 loop is CASSSRQGVEKLFF. The CDR3 bases are TGTGCCAGCAGCTCGAGACAGGGTGTTGAAAAACTGTTTTTT.

The chain employs TRBV9 and TRBJ2-3; 9 bases map to TRBD2. The trim removed 2 bases at V and 2 bases at J, leaving 6 bases unmatched. CDR3 length: 16 amino acids. Germline CDR1 and CDR2: SGDLS and YYNGEE. The CDR3 spells CASSVAREGHTDTQYF. The CDR3 region has the DNA TGTGCCAGCAGCGTTGCGCGGGAGGGACACACAGATACGCAGTATTTT. Based on the CDR3 plus reference TRBV9 and TRBJ2-3, the full variable domain is DSGVTQTPKHLITATGQRVTLRCSPRSGDLSVYWYQQSLDQGLQFLIQYYNGEERAKGNILERFSAQQFPDLHSELNLSSLELGDSALYFCASSVAREGHTDTQYFGPGTRLTVL.

This clone was seen a few times. The V gene is TRBV2, the J gene TRBJ1-5; a weak D match, TRBD1 (6 bases). Per the germline V gene, CDR1 is SNHLY and CDR2 is FYNNEI. CDR3 length equals 16 residues. V gave up 5 bases and J gave up 0 bases, with 14 bases separating them. DNA for the CDR3: TGTGCCAGCAGTCCCGGGACAAGCTATAGCAATCAGCCCCAGCATTTT. Its protein is CASSPGTSYSNQPQHF.

J is TRBJ1-1 and V is TRBV28; perhaps TRBD1 as D (5 bases). Germline V CDR1 and CDR2: MDHEN, SYDVKM. Trimming removed 8 bases from V and 5 bases from J, with 18 bases in between. The length of the CDR3 is 14 residues. This CDR3 reads CASGGGRGGTEAFF. DNA for the CDR3: TGTGCCAGCGGGGGAGGTCGGGGTGGGACTGAAGCTTTCTTT.

V gene TRBV5-4 combines with J gene TRBJ1-5, with D possibly matching TRBD1 (6 bases). There are 16 residues in the CDR3. CDR1 and CDR2 (germline): SGHNT, YYREEE (reference sequence). The V end lost 6 bases, the J end lost 0 bases, and 16 bases lay between the germline ends. The CDR3 DNA follows: TGTGCCAGCAATCTCGGGGGGCCGTATAGCAATCAGCCCCAGCATTTT. Protein sequence: CASNLGGPYSNQPQHF.

V is TRBV7-2 and J is TRBJ2-5, with 7 bases aligning to TRBD1. The CDR3 is made up of 15 amino acids. Germline CDR1 is SGHTA and CDR2 is FQGNSA. Trimming took 0 bases from V and 1 from J; bases not matched to a gene: 2. The CDR3 region is CASSLAGQRQETQYF. CDR3 in DNA: TGTGCCAGCAGCTTAGCGGGACAGCGCCAAGAGACCCAGTACTTC.

CDR3: CASRRTDRGYREQYF. The CDR3 DNA reads as TGTGCCAGCAGAAGAACGGACAGGGGATATCGGGAGCAGTACTTC. The chain couples TRBV21-1 to TRBJ2-7; no DNA check was done on the table's D call, TRBD1. TRBV21-1 is listed as a pseudogene. There are 15 residues in the CDR3.

J is TRBJ2-2 and V is TRBV5-1, with unresolved D. The V gene lost 0 bases and the J gene lost 6 bases, with 9 bases spanning the gap. The CDR3 length is 14 residues. CDR1 and CDR2 from the germline V gene are SGHRS and YFSETQ. In DNA form, the CDR3 reads TGCGCCAGCAGCTTGGACAGTCCGGCCGGGGAGCTGTTTTTT. It codes for CASSLDSPAGELFF.

This chain connects TRBV27 to TRBJ1-2, with D maybe TRBD1 (5 bases). The CDR3 extends over 15 amino acids. Per the germline V gene, CDR1 is MNHEY and CDR2 is SMNVEV (reference sequence). Trimming removed 3 bases from V and 7 bases from J, with 18 bases in between. The CDR3 loop is CASSLIIPQGGGYTF. Here the CDR3 DNA reads TGTGCCAGCAGTTTGATCATTCCGCAGGGAGGTGGCTACACCTTC.

The chain combines TRBV18 with TRBJ2-5; no clear D gene. V was clipped by 8 bases and J by 2 bases, with 6 bases between them. CDR1 and CDR2 from the germline V gene are KGHSH and LQKENI. The CDR3 has 11 residues. The CDR3 reads CASEQQETQYF. Here the CDR3 DNA reads TGTGCCAGCGAACAACAAGAGACCCAGTACTTC. Full variable domain (outside the CDR3, taken from reference TRBV18 and TRBJ2-5): NAGVMQNPRHLVRRRGQEARLRCSPMKGHSHVYWYRQLPEEGLKFMVYLQKENIIDESGMPKERFSAEFPKEGPSILRIQQVVRGDSAAYFCASEQQETQYFGPGTRLLVL.

This clone was seen more than once but under ten times. The rearrangement uses TRBV5-1 and TRBJ1-1, with 9 bases matching TRBD1. The CDR3 has 15 amino acids. The V gene's germline CDR1 is SGHRS and CDR2 YFSETQ. V shed 3 bases, J shed 3 bases, and the junction held 6 bases outside the gene matches. The CDR3 DNA sequence: TGCGCCAGCAGCTCACAGGGGGCTGAGGACACTGAAGCTTTCTTT. This encodes CASSSQGAEDTEAFF.

For this clone: The junction departs from germline at one end; a sequencing error may be responsible. The V gene is TRBV2, the J gene TRBJ2-6; the match to TRBD2 covers 9 bases. The CDR3 sequence is 18 residues long. The germline V gene has CDR1 SNHLY and CDR2 FYNNEI. The CDR3 coding sequence is TGTGCCGGCAGTGTTTCTAGCGGGGTGTCCTCTGGGGCCAACGTCCTGACTTTC. Translation gives CAGSVSSGVSSGANVLTF. The full variable domain, its missing parts supplied by reference TRBV2 and TRBJ2-6, is EPEVTQTPSHQVTQMGQEVILRCVPISNHLYFYWYRQILGQKVEFLVSFYNNEISEKSEIFDDQFSVERPDGSNFTLKIRSTKLEDSAMYFCAGSVSSGVSSGANVLTFGAGSRLTVL.

This chain links TRBV5-1 with TRBJ2-3, with D possibly matching TRBD2 (6 bases). This CDR3 is built from 15 residues. V lost 5 bases and J 4 bases, leaving 17 bases between the germline ends. Germline V gene sequence: CDR1 SGHRS, CDR2 YFSETQ. The CDR3 nucleotides are TGCGCCAGCAGTCGGCCGGACGGGAGCCCAGATACGCAGTATTTT. It encodes CASSRPDGSPDTQYF.